The rows below give T cell receptor beta chains drawn from one sample of a study of identical twins. MiXCR was run by TCRdb on the 5' RACE reads, yielding one entry per CDR3 protein. The repertoire holds more than 1.5 million distinct CDR3 sequences, with under 35% as singletons. Sequencing was done on a sample of cord blood. These receptor sequences come from a newborn girl in good health. CDR3s include the opening cysteine and the closing phenylalanine or tryptophan. A D gene is named only where the DNA matches it firmly. The listing skips clone size in some rows; elsewhere it reads once, few, many or a size class.

clone_size: few; d_call: NA; j_call: TRBJ2-1; v_call: TRBV7-9; cdr3_aa: CASSLGSLVNNEQFF; cdr3_nt: TGTGCCAGCAGCTTAGGCAGTCTGGTAAACAATGAGCAGTTCTTC
clone_size: NA; d_call: NA; j_call: TRBJ1-5; v_call: TRBV15; cdr3_aa: CATSRDRARARQPQHF; cdr3_nt: TGTGCCACCAGCAGAGATCGGGCCAGGGCCCGTCAGCCCCAGCATTTT
clone_size: few; d_call: NA; j_call: TRBJ1-1; v_call: TRBV18; cdr3_aa: CASSPDPFLGTEAFF; cdr3_nt: TGTGCCAGCTCACCTGACCCGTTTTTGGGCACTGAAGCTTTCTTT
clone_size: few; d_call: TRBD1; j_call: TRBJ2-3; v_call: TRBV7-6; cdr3_aa: CASSLIVRGGPDTQYF; cdr3_nt: TGTGCCAGCAGCTTAATAGTTAGAGGGGGCCCAGATACGCAGTATTTT
clone_size: few; d_call: TRBD1; j_call: TRBJ2-4; v_call: TRBV11-2; cdr3_aa: CASSPYRQGAKNIQYF; cdr3_nt: TGTGCCAGCAGCCCCTATCGACAGGGAGCCAAAAACATTCAGTACTTC
clone_size: many; d_call: NA; j_call: TRBJ2-1; v_call: TRBV5-1; cdr3_aa: CASSLAVGNEQFF; cdr3_nt: TGCGCCAGCAGCCTTGCCGTGGGGAATGAGCAGTTCTTC
clone_size: NA; d_call: TRBD2; j_call: TRBJ2-7; v_call: TRBV4-1; cdr3_aa: CASSQFGGFPRSGSYEQYF; cdr3_nt: TGCGCCAGCAGCCAATTTGGGGGGTTCCCGCGTAGCGGGAGCTACGAGCAGTACTTC
clone_size: NA; d_call: TRBD1; j_call: TRBJ2-3; v_call: TRBV20-1; cdr3_aa: CSATSPGQGTDTQYF; cdr3_nt: TGCAGTGCTACTAGCCCGGGACAGGGGACAGATACGCAGTATTTT
clone_size: NA; d_call: NA; j_call: TRBJ1-6; v_call: TRBV10-3; cdr3_aa: CAISESSSGSPPHF; cdr3_nt: TGTGCCATCAGTGAGTCCAGTAGTGGGTCACCCCCCCACTTT
clone_size: few; d_call: TRBD2; j_call: TRBJ2-1; v_call: TRBV29-1; cdr3_aa: CSVEGGTSGDEQFF; cdr3_nt: TGCAGCGTTGAAGGCGGGACTAGCGGCGATGAGCAGTTCTTC
clone_size: few; d_call: NA; j_call: TRBJ1-5; v_call: TRBV7-4; cdr3_aa: CASSSINQPQHF; cdr3_nt: TGTGCCAGCAGCTCTATCAATCAGCCCCAGCATTTT
clone_size: many; d_call: NA; j_call: TRBJ2-3; v_call: TRBV7-2; cdr3_aa: CASSLPKGTADTQYF; cdr3_nt: TGTGCCAGCAGCTTGCCCAAAGGGACGGCAGATACGCAGTATTTT
clone_size: NA; d_call: NA; j_call: TRBJ2-6; v_call: TRBV7-2; cdr3_aa: CASSSRTLRLGANVLTF; cdr3_nt: TGTGCCAGCAGCTCTCGGACACTCCGACTTGGGGCCAACGTCCTGACTTTC
clone_size: few; d_call: NA; j_call: TRBJ2-3; v_call: TRBV2; cdr3_aa: CASSGRLTPLGTDTQYF; cdr3_nt: TGTGCCAGCAGTGGACGTTTGACTCCTTTGGGCACAGATACGCAGTATTTT
clone_size: NA; d_call: NA; j_call: TRBJ2-7; v_call: TRBV13; cdr3_aa: CASSSRGSNEQYF; cdr3_nt: TGTGCCAGCAGCTCCAGAGGGAGCAACGAGCAGTACTTC
clone_size: NA; d_call: TRBD1; j_call: TRBJ2-1; v_call: TRBV10-3; cdr3_aa: CAISATTAGTGAGYNEQFF; cdr3_nt: TGTGCCATCAGTGCCACAACCGCCGGGACAGGGGCCGGATACAATGAGCAGTTCTTC
clone_size: few; d_call: NA; j_call: TRBJ2-5; v_call: TRBV2; cdr3_aa: CASSGRTGDRPYQETQYF; cdr3_nt: TGTGCCAGCAGTGGACGGACCGGGGACCGTCCGTACCAAGAGACCCAGTACTTC
clone_size: few; d_call: TRBD2; j_call: TRBJ2-1; v_call: TRBV2; cdr3_aa: CASSVGPSGDVWQFF; cdr3_nt: TGTGCCAGCAGTGTCGGGCCTAGCGGGGACGTTTGGCAGTTCTTC
clone_size: NA; d_call: TRBD1; j_call: TRBJ1-5; v_call: TRBV12-3/TRBV12-4; cdr3_aa: CASTPGTADNQPQHF; cdr3_nt: TGTGCCAGCACCCCCGGGACAGCAGATAATCAGCCCCAGCATTTT
clone_size: NA; d_call: TRBD1; j_call: TRBJ2-3; v_call: TRBV3-1; cdr3_aa: CASSHITGGTDTQYF; cdr3_nt: TGTGCCAGCAGCCATATCACAGGGGGCACAGATACGCAGTATTTT
clone_size: few; d_call: NA; j_call: TRBJ2-6; v_call: TRBV10-3; cdr3_aa: CAISESAVPIAGANVLTF; cdr3_nt: TGTGCCATCAGTGAGTCCGCGGTTCCCATCGCTGGGGCCAACGTCCTGACTTTC
clone_size: many; d_call: TRBD1; j_call: TRBJ2-7; v_call: TRBV6-5; cdr3_aa: CASSYCRARGPTYEQYF; cdr3_nt: TGTGCCAGCAGTTACTGCCGGGCCAGGGGGCCTACCTACGAGCAGTACTTC